This section outlines one TCR beta chain sequence together with its context. Using immunoSEQ multiplex PCR, the repertoire was profiled, and TCRdb retains in-frame clones only, with some absent. Of hundreds of thousands of clones listed, less than 85% were seen once; the top ten hold around 5.6%. This sample is drawn from a study of cytomegalovirus exposure and HLA in healthy donors. The donors were part of the validation cohort of some 120 subjects. That cohort was separate from the first cohort, which comprised roughly 670 subjects. Sequencing was done on a sample of PBMCs. This clonotype originated in a woman aged 18-35 years in good health and CMV-seronegative.

The CDR3 loop is CASSFDRVSGEQYF. In nucleotides, the CDR3 is TGTGCCAGCAGTTTCGACAGGGTATCTGGTGAGCAGTACTTC. The chain uses TRBV27 and TRBJ2-7; 7 nucleotides agree with TRBD1. This CDR3 has 14 residues. V lost 3 bases and J lost 7; bases outside the gene matches: 9. The germline V gene has CDR1 MNHEY and CDR2 SMNVEV (reference sequence).